This T cell receptor beta chain comes out of a study of T cell repertoires in cytomegalovirus infection. Study in general: Well-studied HLA-B-restricted epitopes and recently identified HLA-C-restricted epitopes of CMV were both used in the study. Based on public TCR beta signatures, there were indications of CMV infection and of a matching HLA type. Study results and caveats: Summed frequency of public TCR beta families distinguished CMV carriers with the relevant HLA. HLA-C-restricted CMV-specific TCR beta clonotypes prevailed in the ex vivo response.

Using its own MiXCR run on the reads, TCRdb lists one record per CDR3 protein. Here the sample spans about 830,000 distinct CDR3 sequences, around a third being singletons. Turning to this clonotype: What it binds is not known.

V lost 4 bases and J 0 bases, leaving 28 bases between the germline ends. Looked up from germline, CDR1 is MNHEY and CDR2 is SMNVEV (reference sequence). The CDR3 sequence is 22 residues long. The receptor was isolated from a human donor in good health (CMV status not recorded). Some clones in this sample may be carry-over from other donors' samples. This sequence joins TRBV27 and TRBJ2-6; D is possibly TRBD2 (5 bases). Sample: cultured CD8+ T cells from PBMCs, taken from culture after CMV antigen stimulation. CDR3 in amino acids: CASSYQFRTHGMILSGANVLTF. The CDR3, as DNA: TGTGCCAGCAGTTACCAGTTTAGGACTCATGGAATGATACTCTCTGGGGCCAACGTCCTGACTTTC.